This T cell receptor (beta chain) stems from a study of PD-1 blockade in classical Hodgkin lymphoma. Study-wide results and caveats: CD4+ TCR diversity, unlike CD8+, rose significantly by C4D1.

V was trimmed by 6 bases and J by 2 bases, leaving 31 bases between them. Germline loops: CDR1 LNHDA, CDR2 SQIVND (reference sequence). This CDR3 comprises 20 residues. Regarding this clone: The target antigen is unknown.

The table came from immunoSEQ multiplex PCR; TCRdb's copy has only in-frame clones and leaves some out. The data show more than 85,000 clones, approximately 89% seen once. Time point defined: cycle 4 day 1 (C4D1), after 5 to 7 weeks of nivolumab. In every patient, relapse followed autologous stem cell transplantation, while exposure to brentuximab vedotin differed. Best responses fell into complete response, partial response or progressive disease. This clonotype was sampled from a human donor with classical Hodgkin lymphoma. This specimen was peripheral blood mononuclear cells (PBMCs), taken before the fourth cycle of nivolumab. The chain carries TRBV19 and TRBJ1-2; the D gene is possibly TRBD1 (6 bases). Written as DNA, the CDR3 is TGTGCCAGTAGCCTCTCAGCCGTGCAGACAGGCCAGAACAACAACTATGGCTACACCTTC. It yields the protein CASSLSAVQTGQNNNYGYTF.